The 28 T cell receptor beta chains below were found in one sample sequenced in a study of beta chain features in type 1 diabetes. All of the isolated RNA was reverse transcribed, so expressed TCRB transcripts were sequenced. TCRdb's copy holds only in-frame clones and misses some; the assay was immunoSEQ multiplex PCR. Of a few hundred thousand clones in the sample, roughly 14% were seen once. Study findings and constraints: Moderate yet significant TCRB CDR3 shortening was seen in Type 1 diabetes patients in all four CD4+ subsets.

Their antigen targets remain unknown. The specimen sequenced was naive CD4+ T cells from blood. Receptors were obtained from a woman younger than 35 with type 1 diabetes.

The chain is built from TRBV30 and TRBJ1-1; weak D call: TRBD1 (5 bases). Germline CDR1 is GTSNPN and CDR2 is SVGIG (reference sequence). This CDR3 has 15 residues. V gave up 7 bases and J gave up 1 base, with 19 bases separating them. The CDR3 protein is CASDYPGLPNTEAFF. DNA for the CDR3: TGTGCCTCCGATTACCCGGGACTACCGAACACTGAAGCTTTCTTT.

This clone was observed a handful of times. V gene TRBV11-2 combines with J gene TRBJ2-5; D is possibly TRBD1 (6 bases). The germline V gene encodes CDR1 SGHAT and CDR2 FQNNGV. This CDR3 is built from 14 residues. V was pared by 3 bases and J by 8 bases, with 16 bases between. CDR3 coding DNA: TGTGCCAGCAGCTTGGGTCCAGGGGTCGAAACCCAGTACTTC. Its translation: CASSLGPGVETQYF. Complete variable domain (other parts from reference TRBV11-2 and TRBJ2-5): EAGVAQSPRYKIIEKRQSVAFWCNPISGHATLYWYQQILGQGPKLLIQFQNNGVVDDSQLPKDRFSAERLKGVDSTLKIQPAKLEDSAVYLCASSLGPGVETQYFGPGTRLLVL.

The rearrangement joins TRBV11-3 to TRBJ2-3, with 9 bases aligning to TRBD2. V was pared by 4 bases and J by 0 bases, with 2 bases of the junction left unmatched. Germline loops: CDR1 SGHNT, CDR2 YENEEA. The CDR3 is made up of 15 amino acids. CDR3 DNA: TGTGCCAGCAGCTCCCTAGCGGGGAGCACAGATACGCAGTATTTT. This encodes CASSSLAGSTDTQYF.

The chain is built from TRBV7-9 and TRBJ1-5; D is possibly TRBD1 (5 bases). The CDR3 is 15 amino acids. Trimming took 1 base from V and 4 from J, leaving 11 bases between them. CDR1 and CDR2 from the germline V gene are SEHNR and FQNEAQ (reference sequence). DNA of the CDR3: TGTGCCAGCAGCTTAGAAGGGGAAAGGAATCAGCCCCAGCATTTT. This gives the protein CASSLEGERNQPQHF.

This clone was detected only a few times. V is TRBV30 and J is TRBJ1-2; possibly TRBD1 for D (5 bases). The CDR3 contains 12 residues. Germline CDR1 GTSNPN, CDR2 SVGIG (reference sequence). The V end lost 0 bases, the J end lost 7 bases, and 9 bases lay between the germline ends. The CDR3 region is CAWSVSRAGYTF. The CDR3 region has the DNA TGTGCCTGGAGTGTTAGCAGGGCTGGCTACACCTTC.

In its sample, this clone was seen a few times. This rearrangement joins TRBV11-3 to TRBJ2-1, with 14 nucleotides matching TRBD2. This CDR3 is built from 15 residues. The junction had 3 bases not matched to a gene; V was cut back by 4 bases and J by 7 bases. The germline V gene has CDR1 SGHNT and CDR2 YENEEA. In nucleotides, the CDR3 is TGTGCCAGCAGCTCCGGGACTAGCGGGAGAAATGAGCAGTTCTTC. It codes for CASSSGTSGRNEQFF.

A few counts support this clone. The CDR3, as DNA: TGTGCCAGCAGCTTAGAGGCCGGCCGCCGAGAGACCCAGTACTTC. Translation: CASSLEAGRRETQYF. This chain connects TRBV7-3 to TRBJ2-5; D not resolved. The V end was cut by 2 bases, the J end by 4 bases, with 14 bases between. This CDR3 contains 15 residues. From germline, CDR1 is SGHTA and CDR2 FQGTGA.

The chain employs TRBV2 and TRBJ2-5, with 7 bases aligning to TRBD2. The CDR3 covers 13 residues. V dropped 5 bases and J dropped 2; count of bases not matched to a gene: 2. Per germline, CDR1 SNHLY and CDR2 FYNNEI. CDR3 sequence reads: CASSTRGQETQYF. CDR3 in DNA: TGTGCCAGCAGTACGCGGGGGCAAGAGACCCAGTACTTC.

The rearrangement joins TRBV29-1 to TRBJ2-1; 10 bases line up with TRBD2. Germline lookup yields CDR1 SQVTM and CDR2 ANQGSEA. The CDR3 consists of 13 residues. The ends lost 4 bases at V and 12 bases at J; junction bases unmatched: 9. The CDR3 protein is CSVVRGLAKVQFF. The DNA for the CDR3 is TGCAGCGTTGTAAGGGGACTAGCGAAGGTGCAGTTCTTC.

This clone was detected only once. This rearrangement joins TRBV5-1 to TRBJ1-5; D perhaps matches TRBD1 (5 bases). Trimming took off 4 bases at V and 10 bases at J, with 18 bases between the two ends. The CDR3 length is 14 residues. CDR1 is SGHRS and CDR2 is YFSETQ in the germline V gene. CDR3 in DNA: TGCGCCAGCAGCCGTGGGGACGGGGGTGATCCCCAGCATTTT. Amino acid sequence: CASSRGDGGDPQHF.

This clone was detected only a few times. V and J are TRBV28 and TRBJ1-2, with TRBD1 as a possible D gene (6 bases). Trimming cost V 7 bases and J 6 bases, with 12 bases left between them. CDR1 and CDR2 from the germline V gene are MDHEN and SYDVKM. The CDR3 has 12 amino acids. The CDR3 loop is CASTAGVNGYTF. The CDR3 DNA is TGTGCCAGCACGGCAGGGGTTAATGGCTACACCTTC.

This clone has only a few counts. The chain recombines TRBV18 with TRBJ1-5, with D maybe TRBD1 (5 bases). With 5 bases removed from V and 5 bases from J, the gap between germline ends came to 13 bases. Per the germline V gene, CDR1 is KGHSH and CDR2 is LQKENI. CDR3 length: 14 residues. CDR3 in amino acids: CASSTRQQDQPQHF. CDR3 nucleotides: TGTGCCAGCTCAACAAGACAGCAAGATCAGCCCCAGCATTTT. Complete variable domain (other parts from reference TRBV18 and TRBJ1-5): NAGVMQNPRHLVRRRGQEARLRCSPMKGHSHVYWYRQLPEEGLKFMVYLQKENIIDESGMPKERFSAEFPKEGPSILRIQQVVRGDSAAYFCASSTRQQDQPQHFGDGTRLSIL.

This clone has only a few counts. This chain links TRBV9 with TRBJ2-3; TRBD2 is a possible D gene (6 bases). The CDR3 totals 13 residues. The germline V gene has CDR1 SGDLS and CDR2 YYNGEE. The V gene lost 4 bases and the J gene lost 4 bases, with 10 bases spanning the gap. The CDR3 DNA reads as TGTGCCAGCAGCTTTCTAGCGTCAGATACGCAGTATTTT. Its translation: CASSFLASDTQYF.

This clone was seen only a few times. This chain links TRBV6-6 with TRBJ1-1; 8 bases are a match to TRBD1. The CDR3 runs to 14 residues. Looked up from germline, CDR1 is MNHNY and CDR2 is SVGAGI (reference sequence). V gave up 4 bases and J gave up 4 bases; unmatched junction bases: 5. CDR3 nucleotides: TGTGCCAGCAGTTCCCCGGACAGGGCCACTGAAGCTTTCTTT. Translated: CASSSPDRATEAFF.

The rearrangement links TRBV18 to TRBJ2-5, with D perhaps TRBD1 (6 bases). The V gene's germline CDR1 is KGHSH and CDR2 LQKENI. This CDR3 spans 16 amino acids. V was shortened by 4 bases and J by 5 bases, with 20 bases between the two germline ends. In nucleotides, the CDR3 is TGTGCCAGCTCACGACTCCCCACAGGGTCTAGGGAGACCCAGTACTTC. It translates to CASSRLPTGSRETQYF.

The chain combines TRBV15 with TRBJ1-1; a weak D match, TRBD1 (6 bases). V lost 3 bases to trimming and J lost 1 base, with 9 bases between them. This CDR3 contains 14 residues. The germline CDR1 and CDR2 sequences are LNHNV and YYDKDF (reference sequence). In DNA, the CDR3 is TGTGCCACCAGCAGGCAGGGGTCGAACACTGAAGCTTTCTTT. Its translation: CATSRQGSNTEAFF.

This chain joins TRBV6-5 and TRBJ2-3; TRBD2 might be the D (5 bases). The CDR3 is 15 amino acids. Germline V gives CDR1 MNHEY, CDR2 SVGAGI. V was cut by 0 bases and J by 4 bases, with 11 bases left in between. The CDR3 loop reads CASSYSSGLADTQYF. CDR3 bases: TGTGCCAGCAGTTACTCGTCCGGACTTGCAGATACGCAGTATTTT.

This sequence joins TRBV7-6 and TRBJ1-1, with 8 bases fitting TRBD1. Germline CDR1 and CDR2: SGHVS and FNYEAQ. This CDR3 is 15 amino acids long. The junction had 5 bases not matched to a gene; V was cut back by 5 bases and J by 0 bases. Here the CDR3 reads CASSIGQGLNTEAFF. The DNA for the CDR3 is TGTGCCAGCAGCATAGGACAGGGATTGAACACTGAAGCTTTCTTT.

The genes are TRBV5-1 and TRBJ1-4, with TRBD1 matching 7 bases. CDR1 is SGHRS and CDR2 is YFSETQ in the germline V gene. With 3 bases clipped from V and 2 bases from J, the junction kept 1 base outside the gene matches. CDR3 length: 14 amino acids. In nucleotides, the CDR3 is TGCGCCAGCAGCTCGGGACAGACTAATGAAAAACTGTTTTTT. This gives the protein CASSSGQTNEKLFF.

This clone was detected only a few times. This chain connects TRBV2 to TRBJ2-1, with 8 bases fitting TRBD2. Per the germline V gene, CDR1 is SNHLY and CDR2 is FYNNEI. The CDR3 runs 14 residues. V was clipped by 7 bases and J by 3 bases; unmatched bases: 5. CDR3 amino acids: CASNGLAYYNEQFF. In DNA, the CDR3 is TGTGCCAGCAACGGACTAGCCTACTACAATGAGCAGTTCTTC.

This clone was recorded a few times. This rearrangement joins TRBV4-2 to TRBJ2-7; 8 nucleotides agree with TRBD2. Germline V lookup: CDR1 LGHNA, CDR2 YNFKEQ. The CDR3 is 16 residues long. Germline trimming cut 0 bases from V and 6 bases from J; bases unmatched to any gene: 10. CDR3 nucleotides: TGTGCCAGCAGCCAAGATCGGGGCCCGCGGGAGGTCGAGCAGTACTTC. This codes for CASSQDRGPREVEQYF.

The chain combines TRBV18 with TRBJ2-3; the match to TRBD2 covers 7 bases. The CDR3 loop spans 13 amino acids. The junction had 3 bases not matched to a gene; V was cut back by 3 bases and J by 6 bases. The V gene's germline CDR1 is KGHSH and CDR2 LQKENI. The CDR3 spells CASSPGGSDTQYF. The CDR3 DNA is TGTGCCAGCTCACCGGGGGGGAGTGATACGCAGTATTTT.

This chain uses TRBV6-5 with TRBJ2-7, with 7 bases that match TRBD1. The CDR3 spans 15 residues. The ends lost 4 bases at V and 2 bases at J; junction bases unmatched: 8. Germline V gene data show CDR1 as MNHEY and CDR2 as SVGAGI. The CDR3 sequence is CASSSPLQGTYEQYF. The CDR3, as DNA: TGTGCCAGCAGTTCCCCATTACAGGGGACCTACGAGCAGTACTTC.

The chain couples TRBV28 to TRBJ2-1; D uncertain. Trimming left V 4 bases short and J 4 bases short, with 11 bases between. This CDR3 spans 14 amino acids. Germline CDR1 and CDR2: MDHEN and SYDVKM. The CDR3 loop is CASSSSPSYNEQFF. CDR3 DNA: TGTGCCAGCAGTTCCAGCCCTAGTTACAATGAGCAGTTCTTC.

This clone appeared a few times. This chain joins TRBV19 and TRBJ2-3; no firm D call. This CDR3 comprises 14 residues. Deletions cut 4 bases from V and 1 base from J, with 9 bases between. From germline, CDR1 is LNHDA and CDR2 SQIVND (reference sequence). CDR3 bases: TGTGCCAGTAGTAGAGGCCGCGGCACAGATACGCAGTATTTT. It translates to CASSRGRGTDTQYF.

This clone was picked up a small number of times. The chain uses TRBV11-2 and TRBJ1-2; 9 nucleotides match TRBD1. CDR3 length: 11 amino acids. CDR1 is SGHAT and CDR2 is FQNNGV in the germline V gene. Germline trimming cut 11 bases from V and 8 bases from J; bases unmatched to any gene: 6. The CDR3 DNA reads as TGTGCCGCCGGGACAGGGAGAGGCTACACCTTC. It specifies CAAGTGRGYTF.

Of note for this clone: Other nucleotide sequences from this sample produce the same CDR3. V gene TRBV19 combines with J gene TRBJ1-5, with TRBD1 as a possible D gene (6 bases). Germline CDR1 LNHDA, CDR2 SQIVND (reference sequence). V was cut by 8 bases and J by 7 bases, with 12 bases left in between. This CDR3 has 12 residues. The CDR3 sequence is CASSQGGQPQHF. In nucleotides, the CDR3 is TGTGCCAGTTCACAGGGAGGGCAGCCCCAGCATTTT. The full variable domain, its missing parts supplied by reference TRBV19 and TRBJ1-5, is DGGITQSPKYLFRKEGQNVTLSCEQNLNHDAMYWYRQDPGQGLRLIYYSQIVNDFQKGDIAEGYSVSREKKESFPLTVTSAQKNPTAFYLCASSQGGQPQHFGDGTRLSIL.

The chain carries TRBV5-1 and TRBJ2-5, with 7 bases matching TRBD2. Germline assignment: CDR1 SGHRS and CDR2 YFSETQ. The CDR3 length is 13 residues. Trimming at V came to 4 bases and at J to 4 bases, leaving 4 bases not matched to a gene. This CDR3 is CASSGREGETQYF. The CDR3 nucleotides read TGCGCCAGCAGCGGGAGGGAAGGAGAGACCCAGTACTTC.